Described below is a single T cell receptor beta chain sequence and its context. Germline CDR1 and CDR2: SGHNT and YYREEE (reference sequence). V was clipped by 5 bases and J by 1 base, with 12 bases between them. The CDR3 sequence is 14 residues long. The sample originates from a study of blood T cell repertoires in COVID-19. Generated by immunoSEQ multiplex PCR, the TCRdb table keeps only in-frame clones and is missing some. The sample lists approximately 210,000 clones, 88% occurring once. The rearrangement links TRBV5-4 to TRBJ1-1, with a tentative D call TRBD1 (6 bases). The sequencing sample was made of peripheral blood. The source is a human donor in a cohort sampled during active COVID-19. DNA of the CDR3: TGTGCCAGCAGACCTGCGGACAGGAACACTGAAGCTTTCTTT. As protein: CASRPADRNTEAFF.